Below, 17 T cell receptor beta chains from the same sample are listed, as sequenced in a study of human T cells and chemical hapten exposure. As to time point: healthy volunteer bleed at 2 weeks. The authors' total RNA extraction used unfractionated whole blood. TCRdb used MiXCR to reprocess the RACE reads, holding one entry per CDR3 protein. This repertoire shows over 85,000 distinct CDR3 sequences, about 8.7% found once; its top ten account for about 3%. Material: whole blood. The receptors were sampled from a female donor in good health. Some clones in this sample may be carry-over from other donors' samples.

The V and J genes are TRBV27 and TRBJ2-3; D tentatively reads TRBD1 or TRBD2 (5 bases each). In germline, CDR1 is MNHEY, CDR2 SMNVEV (reference sequence). This CDR3 spans 14 amino acids. V was shortened by 8 bases and J by 7 bases, with 19 bases between the two germline ends. The CDR3, as DNA: TGTGCCAGCGGCCGGGACCTAGCTCAATATACGCAGTATTTT. Encoded protein: CASGRDLAQYTQYF.

The V gene is TRBV7-3, the J gene TRBJ2-1; TRBD2 matches at 14 bases. This CDR3 has 16 amino acids. With V trimmed by 5 bases and J by 8 bases, 8 bases remained unmatched. CDR1 and CDR2 (germline): SGHTA, FQGTGA. In DNA form, the CDR3 reads TGTGCCAGCAGCATTGGGACTAGCGGGAGTTTAGATGAGCAGTTCTTC. Amino acid sequence: CASSIGTSGSLDEQFF.

There are a few counts of this clonotype. The V call is TRBV5-1, the J call TRBJ1-1, with D hard to call. The CDR3 has 15 amino acids. Per germline, CDR1 SGHRS and CDR2 YFSETQ. Trimming removed 1 base from V and 4 bases from J, with 14 bases in between. In DNA, the CDR3 is TGCGCCAGCAGCTTGTCCCGTGGCATGATCACTGAAGCTTTCTTT. As protein: CASSLSRGMITEAFF. The full variable domain, its missing parts supplied by reference TRBV5-1 and TRBJ1-1, is KAGVTQTPRYLIKTRGQQVTLSCSPISGHRSVSWYQQTPGQGLQFLFEYFSETQRNKGNFPGRFSGRQFSNSRSEMNVSTLELGDSALYLCASSLSRGMITEAFFGQGTRLTVV.

This chain joins TRBV11-2 and TRBJ2-1; D not resolved. Germline V gene lookup returns CDR1 SGHAT and CDR2 FQNNGV. Deletions cut 5 bases from V and 4 bases from J, with 9 bases between. The CDR3 consists of 13 residues. CDR3 residues: CASSASTYNEQFF. The CDR3, as DNA: TGTGCCAGCAGCGCCTCCACATACAATGAGCAGTTCTTC.

The rearrangement uses TRBV5-1 and TRBJ2-1; TRBD2 matches at 10 bases. J was trimmed by 8 bases and V by 2 bases; bases with no gene match: 13. Per the germline V gene, CDR1 is SGHRS and CDR2 is YFSETQ. CDR3 size: 17 residues. CDR3 bases: TGCGCCAGCAGCTTTGGAAGTAGCGGGAGGAGTGCGGATGAGCAGTTCTTC. It is translated as CASSFGSSGRSADEQFF.

In its sample, this clonotype was seen many times. The chain couples TRBV29-1 to TRBJ1-2, with a tentative D call TRBD1 (5 bases). Germline assignment: CDR1 SQVTM and CDR2 ANQGSEA. V gave up 4 bases and J gave up 2 bases, with 14 bases separating them. This CDR3 contains 14 residues. The CDR3 protein is CSVALSDTNYGYTF. CDR3 bases: TGCAGCGTTGCGCTTTCGGACACCAACTATGGCTACACCTTC.

This clonotype was observed a few times. This sequence joins TRBV6-5 and TRBJ2-1, with D perhaps being TRBD1 or TRBD2 (5 bases each). The CDR3 contains 16 residues. The V end was cut by 0 bases, the J end by 2 bases, with 11 bases between. The germline V gene encodes CDR1 MNHEY and CDR2 SVGAGI. The CDR3 protein is CASSYSRDPAYNEQFF. The CDR3 coding sequence is TGTGCCAGCAGTTACTCCCGGGACCCTGCCTACAATGAGCAGTTCTTC.

The V and J genes are TRBV23-1 and TRBJ2-1, with 7 nucleotides matching TRBD2. TRBV23-1 is an ORF, with its function uncertain. The CDR3 runs to 14 residues. V trimming: 4 bases; J trimming: 9 bases; junction bases outside the gene matches: 9. The CDR3 region has the DNA TGCGCCAGCAGTCTATCACTTTCTAGCGGTGAGCAGTTCTTC. It specifies CASSLSLSSGEQFF.

The chain is built from TRBV2 and TRBJ2-5, with D maybe TRBD2 (5 bases). CDR3 length: 16 amino acids. The germline CDR1 and CDR2 sequences are SNHLY and FYNNEI. V lost 3 bases to trimming and J lost 1 base, with 15 bases between them. The CDR3 loop is CASSDSFGSPQETQYF. The DNA for the CDR3 is TGTGCCAGCAGTGACTCGTTTGGGAGTCCCCAAGAGACCCAGTACTTC.

This clonotype occurred many times. This chain joins TRBV3-1 and TRBJ2-2; D is undetermined. Looked up from germline, CDR1 is LGHDT and CDR2 is YNNKEL (reference sequence). The CDR3 runs 12 residues. V dropped 2 bases and J dropped 6 bases, with 4 bases sitting between them. The DNA of the CDR3 is TGTGCCAGCAGCCAATTGGCCGGGGAGCTGTTTTTT. It yields the protein CASSQLAGELFF.

This clonotype was recorded many times. The genes are TRBV5-6 and TRBJ2-7; 8 nucleotides line up with TRBD1. Germline loops: CDR1 SGHDT, CDR2 YYEEEE. The CDR3 loop spans 15 amino acids. J was trimmed by 2 bases and V by 4 bases; bases with no gene match: 8. CDR3 in DNA: TGTGCCAGCAGCCCCCGCTGGGACAGGCCCTACGAGCAGTACTTC. Its translation: CASSPRWDRPYEQYF.

This clonotype was observed a handful of times. The chain employs TRBV7-2 and TRBJ2-3, with 10 nucleotides matching TRBD2. The CDR3 is 17 residues long. Trimming at V came to 3 bases and at J to 0 bases, leaving 6 bases not matched to a gene. Germline V lookup: CDR1 SGHTA, CDR2 FQGNSA. The CDR3 bases are TGTGCCAGCAGCTTGGGGCTAGCGGGGGTTAGCACAGATACGCAGTATTTT. Protein product: CASSLGLAGVSTDTQYF.

This clonotype showed up many times. An end of the junction differs from the germline gene, which may be a read error. The V call is TRBV3-1, the J call TRBJ1-5; tentatively, D is TRBD1 (6 bases). This CDR3 has 13 residues. Germline-derived CDR1 and CDR2 are LGHDT and YNNKEL (reference sequence). The CDR3 loop is CASSQQGNQPQHF. CDR3 nucleotide sequence: TGCGCCAGCAGCCAACAGGGAAATCAGCCCCAGCATTTT.

This clonotype was counted many times. V and J are TRBV6-5 and TRBJ2-3; TRBD2 matches at 7 bases. CDR1 MNHEY and CDR2 SVGAGI come from the germline V gene. The trim removed 0 bases at V and 1 base at J, leaving 4 bases unmatched. The CDR3 runs to 16 residues. The CDR3 DNA reads TGTGCCAGCAGTTACTCGGCTAGCGGACGCACAGATACGCAGTATTTT. This translates into CASSYSASGRTDTQYF.

This clonotype was recorded a few times. The gene calls are TRBV20-1 and TRBJ1-2; D is undetermined. Trimming took off 3 bases at V and 8 bases at J, with 10 bases between the two ends. Per the germline V gene, CDR1 is DFQATT and CDR2 is SNEGSKA (reference sequence). This CDR3 has 11 residues. The CDR3 reads CSASRTRGYTF. For the CDR3, the DNA is TGCAGTGCTAGCAGGACCCGCGGCTACACCTTC.

The table lists this clonotype with many counts. This rearrangement joins TRBV28 to TRBJ2-1, with D tentatively TRBD2 (6 bases). Trimming shortened V by 2 bases and J by 3 bases, and 11 bases separated the two germline ends. This CDR3 contains 15 residues. CDR1 and CDR2 (germline): MDHEN, SYDVKM. The CDR3, as DNA: TGTGCCAGCAGTTTAACGCGGGAACTCTACAATGAGCAGTTCTTC. Translating it yields CASSLTRELYNEQFF.

J is TRBJ2-7 and V is TRBV4-1; TRBD1 might be the D (5 bases). CDR1 MGHRA and CDR2 YSYEKL come from the germline V gene. This CDR3 contains 14 residues. V lost 0 bases, J lost 5 bases, and 11 bases lay in between. Here the CDR3 DNA reads TGCGCCAGCAGCCAAGATCTCAGGGTAAACGAGCAGTACTTC. It specifies CASSQDLRVNEQYF.